A selection of T cell receptor beta chains follows, all from one sample in a study of blood T cell repertoires in COVID-19. Clones were sequenced by immunoSEQ multiplex PCR, and TCRdb holds only the in-frame ones, with some missing. The table includes 110,000 to 150,000 clones, around 81% detected once. Source material: peripheral blood. The receptors come from a human donor in a cohort sampled during active COVID-19. CDR3s include the opening cysteine and the closing phenylalanine or tryptophan. D genes are given only for firm matches.

d_call j_call v_call cdr3_aa cdr3_nt
NA TRBJ2-1 TRBV3-1/TRBV3-2 CASSQVARGEQFF TGTGCCAGCAGCCAAGTGGCGCGAGGTGAGCAGTTCTTC
NA TRBJ1-3 TRBV6-5 CASSYSSSHGGNTIYF TGTGCCAGCAGTTACTCGTCCTCCCACGGTGGAAACACCATATATTTT
TRBD1 TRBJ1-6 TRBV6-5 CASSSLQGLNSPLHF TGTGCCAGCAGTTCCTTACAGGGGCTCAATTCACCCCTCCACTTT
TRBD2 TRBJ2-3 TRBV6-1 CASSEGSGRYTDTQYF TGTGCCAGCAGTGAAGGAAGCGGGAGGTACACAGATACGCAGTATTTT
TRBD1 TRBJ1-1 TRBV28 CASSLSVGQRWTEAFF TGTGCCAGCAGTTTAAGTGTGGGACAGAGGTGGACTGAAGCTTTCTTT
NA TRBJ2-5 TRBV21-1 CASSTPRRTGRAGETQYF TGTGCCAGCAGCACCCCACGGAGGACAGGGAGAGCGGGGGAGACCCAGTACTTC
NA TRBJ2-7 TRBV5-1 CASSLASTREQYF TGCGCCAGCAGCTTGGCTTCGACACGTGAGCAGTACTTC
TRBD1 TRBJ1-5 TRBV19 CASSRGTGLSNQPQHF TGTGCCAGTAGTAGAGGGACAGGGCTTAGCAATCAGCCCCAGCATTTT
TRBD1 TRBJ1-1 TRBV18 CASSPRTTGMNTEAFF TGTGCCAGCTCACCCCGCACGACAGGGATGAACACTGAAGCTTTCTTT
TRBD1 TRBJ2-7 TRBV5-1 CASSSSRGYYEQYF TGCGCCAGCAGCTCATCCAGGGGGTACTACGAGCAGTACTTC
TRBD1 TRBJ1-1 TRBV29-1 CSVRPTGETEAFF TGCAGCGTGCGACCCACAGGGGAGACTGAAGCTTTCTTT